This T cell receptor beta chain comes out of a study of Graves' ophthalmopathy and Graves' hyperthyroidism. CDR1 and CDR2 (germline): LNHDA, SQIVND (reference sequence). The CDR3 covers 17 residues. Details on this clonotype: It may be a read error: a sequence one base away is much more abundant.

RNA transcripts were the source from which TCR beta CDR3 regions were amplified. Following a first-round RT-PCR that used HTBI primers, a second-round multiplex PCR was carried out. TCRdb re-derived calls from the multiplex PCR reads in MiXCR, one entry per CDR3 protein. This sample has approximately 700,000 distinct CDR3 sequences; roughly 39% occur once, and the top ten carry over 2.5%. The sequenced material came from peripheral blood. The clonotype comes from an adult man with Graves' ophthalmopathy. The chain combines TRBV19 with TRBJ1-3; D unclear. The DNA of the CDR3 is TGTGCCAGTAGTCTAGCAGTGGCGACTCACTCTGGAAGCACCATATATTTT. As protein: CASSLAVATHSGSTIYF. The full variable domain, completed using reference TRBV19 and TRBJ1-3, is DGGITQSPKYLFRKEGQNVTLSCEQNLNHDAMYWYRQDPGQGLRLIYYSQIVNDFQKGDIAEGYSVSREKKESFPLTVTSAQKNPTAFYLCASSLAVATHSGSTIYFGEGSWLTVV.